The 21 T cell receptor beta chains below come from one sample, sequenced in a study of vaccination and CD4 T cells after COVID-19. These TCRs' antigens remain unknown. Specified treatment: approximately nine-day PBMC culture with coronavirus spike peptide pools or control peptides (ViraFEST assay). Cultured CD4+ T cell DNA underwent sequencing with the Oncomine TCR Beta short-read assay. TCRdb re-derived calls from the PCR reads in MiXCR, one entry per CDR3 protein. The profile shows some 20,000 distinct CDR3 sequences, roughly 29% of them singletons. Sequenced: cultured CD4+ T cells from blood. The receptors stem from a human donor with COVID-19.

This clonotype came up a few times. The J gene is TRBJ2-5, the V gene TRBV6-1; 14 nucleotides line up with TRBD2. Looked up from germline, CDR1 is MNHNS and CDR2 is SASEGT. The CDR3 covers 15 residues. The ends lost 7 bases at V and 4 bases at J; junction bases unmatched: 5. CDR3 nucleotide sequence: TGTGCCAGCATCGAGACTAGCGGGGGGGCAGAGACCCAGTACTTC. It yields the protein CASIETSGGAETQYF.

The sample holds a few counts of this clonotype. The rearrangement joins TRBV11-3 to TRBJ1-1; D uncertain. Germline lookup yields CDR1 SGHNT and CDR2 YENEEA. This CDR3 region has 14 residues. Trimming took 4 bases from V and 1 from J, leaving 10 bases between them. CDR3 bases: TGTGCCAGCAGCTCCAGCCCGGCGAACACTGAAGCTTTCTTT. Encoded protein: CASSSSPANTEAFF.

This clonotype is medium-sized by share. V is TRBV11-3 and J is TRBJ2-7; 11 nucleotides line up with TRBD2. Germline CDR1 SGHNT, CDR2 YENEEA. J lost 4 bases, V lost 3 bases, and 14 bases had no gene match. The CDR3 extends over 18 amino acids. The CDR3 protein is CASSFSKGLAGGVYEQYF. For the CDR3, the DNA is TGTGCCAGCAGCTTCTCCAAAGGCCTAGCGGGGGGAGTATACGAGCAGTACTTC.

This clonotype ranks as medium-sized (0.01 to 0.1%). V gene TRBV20-1 combines with J gene TRBJ1-5, with 7 positions matching TRBD1. The CDR3 is made up of 15 amino acids. The ends lost 6 bases at V and 5 bases at J; junction bases unmatched: 13. CDR1 is DFQATT, CDR2 SNEGSKA, per germline (reference sequence). CDR3 loop: CSANYRGGGDQPQHF. CDR3 DNA sequence: TGCAGTGCCAACTACAGGGGCGGTGGTGATCAGCCCCAGCATTTT.

V gene TRBV15 combines with J gene TRBJ2-2, with D possibly being TRBD2 (6 bases). Trimming removed 3 bases from V and 0 bases from J, with 11 bases in between. There are 16 residues in the CDR3. Germline V CDR1 and CDR2: LNHNV, YYDKDF (reference sequence). The CDR3 nucleotides read TGTGCCACCAGCAGGAGGAGGGCCGCGAACACCGGGGAGCTGTTTTTT. Translated, it gives CATSRRRAANTGELFF.

The chain carries TRBV20-1 and TRBJ2-5; possible D gene TRBD2, 7 bases. Trimming removed 6 bases at V and 3 bases at J, with 23 bases between. The CDR3 sequence is 16 residues long. Per the germline V gene, CDR1 is DFQATT and CDR2 is SNEGSKA (reference sequence). The CDR3 is CSAGERGGGLKETQYF. The CDR3 region has the DNA TGCAGTGCCGGCGAGAGAGGCGGGGGCCTTAAAGAGACCCAGTACTTC.

This clonotype has only a few counts. The genes are TRBV5-4 and TRBJ1-2, with no clear D. The CDR3 contains 14 residues. Trimming cost V 1 base and J 4 bases, with 11 bases left between them. The germline V gene has CDR1 SGHNT and CDR2 YYREEE (reference sequence). CDR3 in amino acids: CASSLSTDTYGYTF. CDR3 nucleotides: TGTGCCAGCAGCTTGAGCACGGATACCTATGGCTACACCTTC.

The chain links TRBV29-1 to TRBJ1-2; 9 positions match TRBD1. The CDR3 is 15 residues long. Germline lookup yields CDR1 SQVTM and CDR2 ANQGSEA. The J segment lost 6 bases and the V segment lost 1 base, leaving 9 bases of the junction unmatched. The CDR3 spells CSVEVNRGRSDGYTF. The CDR3 DNA sequence: TGCAGCGTTGAAGTGAACAGGGGGCGTTCAGATGGCTACACCTTC.

Only a few counts were recorded for this clonotype. The V gene is TRBV24-1, the J gene TRBJ2-7; TRBD1 matches 8 bases. J lost 0 bases, V lost 2 bases, and 2 bases had no gene match. The CDR3 is made up of 15 amino acids. Germline CDR1 and CDR2: KGHDR and SFDVKD. This chain's CDR3 is CATSDSTGDSYEQYF. CDR3 bases: TGTGCCACCAGTGATTCGACAGGGGACTCCTACGAGCAGTACTTC.

A word on this clonotype: At one end, the junction sequence differs from germline, possibly due to a read error. The chain joins TRBV2 to TRBJ2-1; D is possibly TRBD1 or TRBD2 (5 bases each). CDR3 length: 13 residues. The germline V gene has CDR1 SNHLY and CDR2 FYNNEI. CDR3 DNA: TGTGCCAGCATCCTGGTAAGGGACGCGGCCCCCGTCTTC. Protein product: CASILVRDAAPVF.

With regard to this clonotype: One base away lies a much larger clone, so this may be a sequencing read error. The chain links TRBV10-1 to TRBJ1-6; D possibly corresponds to TRBD1 (5 bases). Trimming removed 5 bases from V and 6 bases from J, with 17 bases in between. The CDR3 runs to 16 residues. The germline CDR1 and CDR2 sequences are WNHNN and SYGVQD (reference sequence). CDR3 amino acids: CASSPGGAGGNSPLHF. In DNA, the CDR3 is TGCGCCAGCAGTCCGGGCGGCGCCGGGGGTAATTCACCCCTCCACTTT.

The J gene is TRBJ1-5, the V gene TRBV6-1; 9 bases line up with TRBD1. V lost 6 bases, J lost 2 bases, and 5 bases stayed unmatched. Germline V gives CDR1 MNHNS, CDR2 SASEGT. The CDR3 is made up of 15 amino acids. The CDR3 DNA is TGTGCCAGCAGGAGGGGACAGGGACGCAATCAGCCCCAGCATTTT. Amino acid sequence: CASRRGQGRNQPQHF.

A remark on this clonotype: At one end, the junction sequence differs from germline, possibly due to a read error. The V call is TRBV5-6, the J call TRBJ1-2; the D is unclear. Looked up from germline, CDR1 is SGHDT and CDR2 is YYEEEE. The CDR3 extends over 16 amino acids. The CDR3 sequence is CTSSSQGYGSDYGYTF. The DNA for the CDR3 is TGTACCAGCAGCTCCCAAGGGTACGGGAGTGACTATGGCTACACCTTC.

This clonotype was seen a few times. The chain has TRBV11-2 and TRBJ2-1, with D possibly being TRBD1 (5 bases). This CDR3 is 15 amino acids long. Germline V CDR1 and CDR2: SGHAT, FQNNGV. V lost 5 bases and J lost 0, with 11 bases in between. CDR3 nucleotide sequence: TGTGCCAGCAGCCCGCCAGGGCGCTCCTACAATGAGCAGTTCTTC. This encodes CASSPPGRSYNEQFF.

With respect to this clonotype: Since the CDR3 does not end with the conserved phenylalanine or tryptophan, this likely comes from a read error. The DNA is left out, because the CDR3 cannot be placed on it with certainty; the CDR3 is given as TCRdb lists it. J is TRBJ1-4 and V is TRBV7-5; the table calls TRBD1, which could not be checked here. TRBV7-5 constitutes a pseudogene. The CDR3 spans 18 residues, counting both ends. CDR3 protein: CISVPEATGKVTSEKLFL.

This clonotype was counted only a few times. This chain uses TRBV20-1 with TRBJ1-5; 10 bases are a match to TRBD1. V was clipped by 3 bases and J by 5 bases; unmatched bases: 7. Germline CDR1 reads DFQATT; CDR2 reads SNEGSKA (reference sequence). This CDR3 spans 15 amino acids. This CDR3 is CSARGDRGRDQPQHF. For the CDR3, the DNA is TGCAGTGCTAGGGGCGACAGGGGGCGGGATCAGCCCCAGCATTTT.

In this sample, this clonotype turned up a few times. This sequence joins TRBV20-1 and TRBJ1-2, with unresolved D. The V end lost 5 bases, the J end lost 2 bases, and 12 bases lay between the germline ends. The CDR3 loop spans 13 amino acids. Looked up from germline, CDR1 is DFQATT and CDR2 is SNEGSKA (reference sequence). Written as DNA, the CDR3 is TGCAGTGCTGAGAGCCGGCAAAACTATGGCTACACCTTC. Amino acid sequence: CSAESRQNYGYTF.

This clonotype was detected a few times. The chain has TRBV20-1 and TRBJ1-2; no clear D gene. The length of the CDR3 is 11 residues. Germline CDR1 DFQATT, CDR2 SNEGSKA (reference sequence). V lost 2 bases to trimming and J lost 7 bases, with 8 bases between them. For the CDR3, the DNA is TGCAGTGCTAGAAATTTAGGTGGCTACACCTTC. Protein sequence: CSARNLGGYTF.

The sample holds a few counts of this clonotype. CDR3 in DNA: TGTGCCAAAGGGACGGACAATCAGCCCCAGCATTTT. This codes for CAKGTDNQPQHF. The chain is built from TRBV2 and TRBJ1-5; possibly TRBD1 for D (5 bases). V lost 10 bases, J lost 3 bases, and 10 bases lay in between. The CDR3 contains 12 residues. Per the germline V gene, CDR1 is SNHLY and CDR2 is FYNNEI.

This clonotype has a handful of counts. The genes are TRBV27 and TRBJ2-2; TRBD1 is a possible D gene (6 bases). The germline gives CDR1 MNHEY, CDR2 SMNVEV (reference sequence). The V gene lost 4 bases and the J gene lost 6 bases, with 12 bases spanning the gap. CDR3 size: 14 residues. CDR3 bases: TGTGCCAGCAGTTCCACACAGGGATCCGGGGAGCTGTTTTTT. It specifies CASSSTQGSGELFF.

Concerning this clonotype itself: Relative to the germline gene, one junction end is altered; a read error may explain this. The chain recombines TRBV11-3 with TRBJ2-2; tentative D call: TRBD2 (5 bases). CDR3 size: 16 residues. CDR1 and CDR2 from the germline V gene are SGHNT and YENEEA. The CDR3 sequence: CASSLGTGSNTGELLF. Written as DNA, the CDR3 is TGTGCCAGCAGCTTAGGCACTGGTTCGAACACCGGGGAGCTGCTTTTT.